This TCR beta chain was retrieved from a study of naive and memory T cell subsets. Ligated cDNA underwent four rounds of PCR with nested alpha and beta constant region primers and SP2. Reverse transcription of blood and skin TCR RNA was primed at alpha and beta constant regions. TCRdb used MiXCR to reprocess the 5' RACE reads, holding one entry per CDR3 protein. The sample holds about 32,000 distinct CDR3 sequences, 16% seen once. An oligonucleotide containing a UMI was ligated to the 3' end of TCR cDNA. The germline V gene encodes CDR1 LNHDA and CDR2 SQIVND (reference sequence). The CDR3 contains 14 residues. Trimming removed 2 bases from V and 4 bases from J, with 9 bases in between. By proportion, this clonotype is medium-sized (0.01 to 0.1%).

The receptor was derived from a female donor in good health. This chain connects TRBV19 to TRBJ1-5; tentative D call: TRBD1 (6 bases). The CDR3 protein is CASSIQGSNQPQHF. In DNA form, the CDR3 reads TGTGCCAGTAGTATACAGGGGTCGAATCAGCCCCAGCATTTT.